These 13 T cell receptor beta chains share one sample of origin, sequenced in a study of CD8 T cell repertoires and HIV-1 epitope variants. Profiling relied on immunoSEQ multiplex PCR, and the TCRdb table lists in-frame clones only, not all of them. The sample comprises thousands of clones, under 70% of which are singletons, and more than 40% rests with the top ten. For these receptors, no antigen is known. The sequenced sample was cultured CD8+ T cells derived from PBMCs. Receptors originate from a male donor with HIV.

CDR3 sequence (DNA): TGTGCCAGCAGCCCTACAGGCGGGCGGGACGAGCAGTACTTC. This codes for CASSPTGGRDEQYF. The chain combines TRBV7-2 with TRBJ2-7; the D gene could be TRBD1 or TRBD2 (5 bases each). The CDR3 loop spans 14 amino acids. Trimming removed 5 bases from V and 5 bases from J, with 16 bases in between. Germline V gene lookup returns CDR1 SGHTA and CDR2 FQGNSA.

V and J are TRBV5-4 and TRBJ2-5, with 11 bases fitting TRBD2. Germline assignment: CDR1 SGHNT and CDR2 YYREEE (reference sequence). CDR3 length: 15 amino acids. After removal of 2 bases from V and 2 bases from J, the junction contained 2 bases not matched to a gene. The DNA for the CDR3 is TGTGCCAGCAGCTTTTCTAGCGGGGGGCAAGAGACCCAGTACTTC. This translates into CASSFSSGGQETQYF.

The chain is built from TRBV5-8 and TRBJ2-7; a possible D gene is TRBD2 (6 bases). This CDR3 has 15 residues. Germline CDR1 is SGHTS and CDR2 is YDEGEE. The V gene lost 0 bases and the J gene lost 2 bases, with 12 bases spanning the gap. The CDR3 coding sequence is TGTGCCAGCAGCTTGGGCGGAGGGATGACCTACGAGCAGTACTTC. It yields the protein CASSLGGGMTYEQYF.

This sequence joins TRBV5-4 and TRBJ1-2; tentative D call: TRBD1 (5 bases). In germline, CDR1 is SGHNT, CDR2 YYREEE (reference sequence). CDR3 length: 14 residues. The V end was cut by 2 bases, the J end by 2 bases, with 10 bases between. The CDR3 loop reads CASSFHGGNYGYTF. The CDR3 nucleotides read TGTGCCAGCAGCTTTCACGGGGGGAACTATGGCTACACCTTC. The full variable domain, with the rest looked up from reference TRBV5-4 and TRBJ1-2, is ETGVTQSPTHLIKTRGQQVTLRCSSQSGHNTVSWYQQALGQGPQFIFQYYREEENGRGNFPPRFSGLQFPNYSSELNVNALELDDSALYLCASSFHGGNYGYTFGSGTRLTVV.

The chain has TRBV11-2 and TRBJ1-3; TRBD1 aligns across 8 bases. J was trimmed by 4 bases and V by 5 bases; bases with no gene match: 7. Germline V gene lookup returns CDR1 SGHAT and CDR2 FQNNGV. The CDR3 totals 15 residues. CDR3 bases: TGTGCCAGCAGCCAATTGCGGACAGGGGGAAACACCATATATTTT. Translated, it gives CASSQLRTGGNTIYF.

Only a few counts were recorded for this clone. This chain's CDR3 is CASSFPPPSPNTPTTYEQYF. The CDR3 DNA sequence: TGTGCCAGCAGTTTCCCCCCCCCTAGTCCCAATACACCTACCACCTACGAGCAGTACTTC. This sequence joins TRBV28 and TRBJ2-7; D is undetermined. The germline V gene encodes CDR1 MDHEN and CDR2 SYDVKM. CDR3 length equals 20 residues. V lost 3 bases and J 2 bases, leaving 29 bases between the germline ends.

The chain has TRBV2 and TRBJ2-1, with a weak D call TRBD2 (5 bases). In germline, CDR1 is SNHLY, CDR2 FYNNEI. Deletions cut 5 bases from V and 8 bases from J, with 10 bases between. This CDR3 comprises 12 residues. The CDR3 region is CASSWSGDEQFF. The CDR3 coding sequence is TGTGCCAGCAGTTGGTCCGGGGATGAGCAGTTCTTC.

The genes are TRBV15 and TRBJ1-2; D gene uncertain. This CDR3 region has 17 residues. Germline V gene sequence: CDR1 LNHNV, CDR2 YYDKDF (reference sequence). V lost 0 bases to trimming and J lost 0 bases, with 14 bases between them. This CDR3 is CATSRDHVEVSNYGYTF. CDR3 nucleotide sequence: TGTGCCACCAGCAGAGATCATGTGGAGGTCTCTAACTATGGCTACACCTTC.

V and J are TRBV2 and TRBJ2-3; 8 nucleotides agree with TRBD2. The CDR3 sequence is 15 residues long. In germline, CDR1 is SNHLY, CDR2 FYNNEI. V trimming: 3 bases; J trimming: 10 bases; junction bases outside the gene matches: 12. The CDR3 DNA reads as TGTGCCAGCAGTGATTGGAGCGGGGGCTCCGGGGCGCAGTATTTT. It codes for CASSDWSGGSGAQYF.

J is TRBJ2-7 and V is TRBV28; 10 bases are shared with TRBD1. Trimming removed 4 bases from V and 2 bases from J; junction bases left unmatched: 2. Germline CDR1 and CDR2: MDHEN and SYDVKM. The CDR3 consists of 14 residues. For the CDR3, the DNA is TGTGCCAGCAGTTCGACAGGGGGCCCCTACGAGCAGTACTTC. This codes for CASSSTGGPYEQYF. Looking up the rest from reference TRBV28 and TRBJ2-7 gives the full variable domain: DVKVTQSSRYLVKRTGEKVFLECVQDMDHENMFWYRQDPGLGLRLIYFSYDVKMKEKGDIPEGYSVSREKKERFSLILESASTNQTSMYLCASSSTGGPYEQYFGPGTRLTVT.

The chain employs TRBV6-5 and TRBJ2-1; D perhaps matches TRBD2 (5 bases). The germline V and J ends were trimmed by 0 bases and 2 bases, with 8 bases remaining between them. Germline V gene sequence: CDR1 MNHEY, CDR2 SVGAGI. The CDR3 has 15 residues. The CDR3 loop reads CASSYSGVAYNEQFF. CDR3 DNA sequence: TGTGCCAGCAGTTACTCGGGAGTCGCCTACAATGAGCAGTTCTTC.

This clone was seen a few times. This chain links TRBV30 with TRBJ1-6; no firm D call. Germline CDR1 and CDR2: GTSNPN and SVGIG (reference sequence). The CDR3 extends over 14 amino acids. The V end lost 2 bases, the J end lost 7 bases, and 12 bases lay between the germline ends. The CDR3 sequence is CAWSRGQDNSPLHF. The CDR3 region has the DNA TGTGCCTGGAGTAGAGGGCAGGACAATTCACCCCTCCACTTT.

This clone has just one count. V usage is TRBV21-1 and J usage is TRBJ1-3. TRBV21-1 constitutes a pseudogene. The CDR3 loop spans 13 amino acids. The CDR3: CASSQPLGNTIYF. In DNA form, the CDR3 reads TGTGCCAGCAGCCAGCCCCTTGGAAACACCATATATTTT.